The 20 T cell receptor beta chains listed next were all sequenced from one sample in a study of CD8+CD57+ T cells in acquired aplastic anemia. Flow cytometry had shown expanded CD8+CD57+ cells in the patients chosen for sequencing. Profiling that covered TCR beta VDJ and CDR3 relied on genomic DNA as its template. One entry per CDR3 protein results from TCRdb running MiXCR on the reads. The table has some 170,000 distinct CDR3 sequences, 70% to 75% seen once. Material: sorted CD4+, CD8+, or CD8+CD57+ T cells (not recorded which) from PBMCs. The receptors originated from a human donor with aplastic anemia.

This rearrangement joins TRBV20-1 to TRBJ1-1; 7 bases are a match to TRBD1. From germline, CDR1 is DFQATT and CDR2 SNEGSKA (reference sequence). The length of the CDR3 is 13 residues. V gave up 6 bases and J gave up 1 base; unmatched junction bases: 5. The CDR3 DNA is TGCAGTGCCACCGGGACAGCGAACACTGAAGCTTTCTTT. Its protein product is CSATGTANTEAFF.

This clonotype was found a few times. The chain carries TRBV2 and TRBJ1-6; TRBD1 is a possible D gene (5 bases). V was trimmed by 5 bases and J by 9 bases, leaving 17 bases between them. Germline V gives CDR1 SNHLY, CDR2 FYNNEI. This CDR3 has 15 residues. The CDR3: CASSSLDISVSPLHF. CDR3 in DNA: TGTGCCAGCAGTAGTCTGGACATATCGGTTTCACCCCTCCACTTT.

Written as DNA, the CDR3 is TGTGCCAGTAGTATTGAGGAGGGCCCCCGAGGAGAGCAGTACTTC. It is translated as CASSIEEGPRGEQYF. The chain uses TRBV19 and TRBJ2-7; TRBD2 is a possible D gene (6 bases). Germline V CDR1 and CDR2: LNHDA, SQIVND (reference sequence). CDR3 size: 15 residues. V was cut by 3 bases and J by 7 bases, with 19 bases left in between.

The V call is TRBV25-1, the J call TRBJ2-3; no reliable D call. V gave up 4 bases and J gave up 2 bases, with 10 bases separating them. This CDR3 region has 14 residues. Germline CDR1 and CDR2: MGHDK and SYGVNS. CDR3 DNA: TGTGCCAGCAGTGCTTTTAGGGACACAGATACGCAGTATTTT. Translating it yields CASSAFRDTDTQYF. Based on the CDR3 plus reference TRBV25-1 and TRBJ2-3, the full variable domain is EADIYQTPRYLVIGTGKKITLECSQTMGHDKMYWYQQDPGMELHLIHYSYGVNSTEKGDLSSESTVSRIRTEHFPLTLESARPSHTSQYLCASSAFRDTDTQYFGPGTRLTVL.

The V call is TRBV7-8, the J call TRBJ1-5, with 8 positions matching TRBD1. CDR1 is SGHVS and CDR2 is FQNEAQ in the germline V gene. With 2 bases clipped from V and 0 bases from J, the junction kept 15 bases outside the gene matches. The CDR3 covers 20 residues. The CDR3 DNA is TGTGCCAGCAGCTTACGGTCTGAGGACAGGGTCCCCAATAGCAATCAGCCCCAGCATTTT. Translation gives CASSLRSEDRVPNSNQPQHF.

V is TRBV3-1 and J is TRBJ2-7, with 10 bases identical to TRBD1. V dropped 5 bases and J dropped 3; count of bases not matched to a gene: 7. The CDR3 consists of 15 residues. Per germline, CDR1 LGHDT and CDR2 YNNKEL (reference sequence). The CDR3 is CASSSPDRGIYEQYF. DNA of the CDR3: TGTGCCAGCAGCTCCCCGGACAGGGGGATCTACGAGCAGTACTTC.

This chain uses TRBV12-3 or TRBV12-4 with TRBJ2-3; 7 bases fit TRBD1. Trimming removed 7 bases from V and 3 bases from J; junction bases left unmatched: 4. This CDR3 has 13 amino acids. The CDR3, as DNA: TGTGCCAGCAAGAGACAGGGAACAGATACGCAGTATTTT. Amino acids: CASKRQGTDTQYF.

The J gene is TRBJ2-7, the V gene TRBV7-9; 9 positions match TRBD2. In germline, CDR1 is SEHNR, CDR2 FQNEAQ (reference sequence). This CDR3 region has 16 residues. Trimming cost V 5 bases and J 3 bases; bases outside gene matches: 11. In nucleotides, the CDR3 is TGTGCCAGCAGCCGACCTAGCGCGGGAGGGCGCTACGAGCAGTACTTC. It specifies CASSRPSAGGRYEQYF.

The chain carries TRBV7-2 and TRBJ1-5; TRBD1 matches at 7 bases. The ends lost 5 bases at V and 3 bases at J; junction bases unmatched: 16. The CDR3 consists of 18 residues. In germline, CDR1 is SGHTA, CDR2 FQGNSA. CDR3: CASSRSSGGGQINQPQHF. The CDR3 DNA sequence: TGTGCCAGCAGCCGGTCCTCGGGGGGGGGACAGATCAATCAGCCCCAGCATTTT. The entire variable domain, with the rest obtained from reference TRBV7-2 and TRBJ1-5, is as follows: GAGVSQSPSNKVTEKGKDVELRCDPISGHTALYWYRQSLGQGLEFLIYFQGNSAPDKSGLPSDRFSAERTGGSVSTLTIQRTQQEDSAVYLCASSRSSGGGQINQPQHFGDGTRLSIL.

There are a few counts of this clonotype. The CDR3 nucleotides are TGTGCCACCAGTGATTTCACACAGGGGACAGAGACCCAGTACTTC. Residues: CATSDFTQGTETQYF. The V call is TRBV24-1, the J call TRBJ2-5; 7 bases are a match to TRBD1. V lost 1 base and J lost 4; bases outside the gene matches: 5. Looked up from germline, CDR1 is KGHDR and CDR2 is SFDVKD. This CDR3 region has 15 residues.

The chain uses TRBV5-1 and TRBJ2-1; D gene ambiguous. Trimming shortened V by 0 bases and J by 6 bases, and 7 bases separated the two germline ends. CDR3 length: 13 amino acids. Germline assignment: CDR1 SGHRS and CDR2 YFSETQ. The CDR3 DNA is TGCGCCAGCAGCTTGGGCAGCTTCAATGAGCAGTTCTTC. Its translation: CASSLGSFNEQFF.

The sample holds a few counts of this clonotype. The junction departs from the called germline gene at one end, perhaps through a read error. The chain couples TRBV7-7 to TRBJ2-7, with TRBD1 matching over 8 bases. CDR3 size: 17 residues. Germline CDR1 SSHAT, CDR2 FNYEAQ (reference sequence). For the CDR3, the DNA is TGTGCTAGCAGCTTAGACGACAGGGGAATGCCCCTATACGAGCAGTACTTC. The encoded protein is CASSLDDRGMPLYEQYF.

The chain links TRBV19 to TRBJ1-1; 8 bases align to TRBD1. CDR3 length: 17 residues. CDR1 is LNHDA and CDR2 is SQIVND in the germline V gene (reference sequence). Trimming cost V 0 bases and J 1 base; bases outside gene matches: 7. The CDR3 sequence: CASSIDQGAPTNTEAFF. CDR3 in DNA: TGTGCCAGTAGTATAGATCAGGGGGCCCCTACGAACACTGAAGCTTTCTTT. Based on the CDR3 plus reference TRBV19 and TRBJ1-1, the full variable domain is DGGITQSPKYLFRKEGQNVTLSCEQNLNHDAMYWYRQDPGQGLRLIYYSQIVNDFQKGDIAEGYSVSREKKESFPLTVTSAQKNPTAFYLCASSIDQGAPTNTEAFFGQGTRLTVV.

The chain recombines TRBV29-1 with TRBJ2-7; 12 nucleotides line up with TRBD2. V lost 1 base to trimming and J lost 3 bases; unmatched junction nucleotides: 1. Germline V gene sequence: CDR1 SQVTM, CDR2 ANQGSEA. The CDR3 is 14 amino acids. CDR3 sequence: CSVEASGRDYEQYF. CDR3 in DNA: TGCAGCGTTGAAGCTAGCGGGAGGGACTACGAGCAGTACTTC.

The chain uses TRBV7-2 and TRBJ2-1; D is uncertain. The CDR3 spans 13 residues. Deletions cut 10 bases from V and 5 bases from J, with 15 bases between. Germline assignment: CDR1 SGHTA and CDR2 FQGNSA. The CDR3 is CATKLTVNNEQFF. The CDR3 bases are TGTGCCACCAAGCTGACGGTTAACAATGAGCAGTTCTTC.

This clonotype was observed a single time. The chain recombines TRBV25-1 with TRBJ2-5; D unclear. Trimming left V 5 bases short and J 2 bases short, with 9 bases between. Germline V gene data show CDR1 as MGHDK and CDR2 as SYGVNS. The CDR3 contains 13 residues. CDR3 sequence reads: CASSKVGQETQYF. CDR3 coding DNA: TGTGCCAGCAGTAAAGTAGGTCAAGAGACCCAGTACTTC.

This clonotype was observed once. The chain combines TRBV11-3 with TRBJ2-1; 12 bases are shared with TRBD2. Germline V CDR1 and CDR2: SGHNT, YENEEA. V dropped 1 base and J dropped 8; count of bases not matched to a gene: 21. The CDR3 has 21 amino acids. The DNA for the CDR3 is TGTGCCAGCAGCTTAGGGACAGGGGATTTCGCGACTAGCGGGGGTGGGGATGAGCAGTTCTTC. Translation gives CASSLGTGDFATSGGGDEQFF.

The V call is TRBV19, the J call TRBJ1-2, with 7 bases identical to TRBD1. Trimming took 4 bases from V and 7 from J; bases not matched to a gene: 12. The CDR3 covers 15 residues. The germline gives CDR1 LNHDA, CDR2 SQIVND (reference sequence). In DNA, the CDR3 is TGTGCCAGTAGTACGGGACAGTCGGCCGGGCTTGGCTACACCTTC. This translates into CASSTGQSAGLGYTF.

The CDR3 loop reads CASSLAGFGTGELFF. CDR3 DNA: TGTGCCAGCAGCTTAGCCGGGTTCGGGACCGGGGAGCTGTTTTTT. This chain uses TRBV7-2 with TRBJ2-2; D is unclear. The CDR3 length is 15 residues. Trimming shortened V by 0 bases and J by 5 bases, and 10 bases separated the two germline ends. The V gene's germline CDR1 is SGHTA and CDR2 FQGNSA.

The CDR3 loop reads CAISDGYEQYF. The CDR3 DNA reads TGTGCCATCAGTGACGGCTACGAGCAGTACTTC. V and J are TRBV11-1 and TRBJ2-7; no clear D gene. Germline assignment: CDR1 SGHAT and CDR2 FQDESV (reference sequence). This CDR3 is built from 11 residues. The V end was cut by 10 bases, the J end by 3 bases, with 10 bases between.